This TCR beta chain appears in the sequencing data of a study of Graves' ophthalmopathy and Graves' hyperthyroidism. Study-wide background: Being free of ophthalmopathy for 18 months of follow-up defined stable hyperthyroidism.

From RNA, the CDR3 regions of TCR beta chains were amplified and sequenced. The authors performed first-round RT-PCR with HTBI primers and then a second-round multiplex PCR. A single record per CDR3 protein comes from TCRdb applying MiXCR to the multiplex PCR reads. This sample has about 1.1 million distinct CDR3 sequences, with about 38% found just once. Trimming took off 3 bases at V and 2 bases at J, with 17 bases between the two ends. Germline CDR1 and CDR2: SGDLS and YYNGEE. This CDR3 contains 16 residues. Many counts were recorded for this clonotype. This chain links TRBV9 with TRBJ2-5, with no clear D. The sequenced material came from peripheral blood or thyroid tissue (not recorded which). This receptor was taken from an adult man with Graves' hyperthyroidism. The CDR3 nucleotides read TGTGCCAGCAGCGCAGGCGATAGGGTGGAGCAAGAGACCCAGTACTTC. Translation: CASSAGDRVEQETQYF. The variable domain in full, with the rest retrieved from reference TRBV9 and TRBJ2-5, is DSGVTQTPKHLITATGQRVTLRCSPRSGDLSVYWYQQSLDQGLQFLIQYYNGEERAKGNILERFSAQQFPDLHSELNLSSLELGDSALYFCASSAGDRVEQETQYFGPGTRLLVL.